This passage covers 7 T cell receptor beta chains from one sample sequenced in a study of human T cells and chemical hapten exposure. Regarding treatment: therapeutic diphenylcyclopropenone sensitization with weekly scalp DPC. Individual cDNA molecules (in the library) carried attached unique molecular identifiers. TCRdb passed the reads through MiXCR, listing each CDR3 protein once. The sample has 3,500 to 4,500 distinct CDR3 sequences, more than 40% seen once. The sequencing used whole blood, collected before DPC sensitization or 2, 6, or about 24 weeks after (not recorded which). The receptors shown here come from an adult with alopecia areata. Some clones in this sample may be carry-over from other donors' samples. This table probably holds off-target reads from a library built for another chain.

This chain joins TRBV20-1 and TRBJ2-3, with unresolved D. Germline CDR1 and CDR2: DFQATT and SNEGSKA (reference sequence). V lost 1 base to trimming and J lost 5 bases, with 1 base between them. The CDR3 sequence is 10 residues long. The CDR3 DNA sequence: TGCAGTGCTAGAGTAGATACGCAGTATTTT. This codes for CSARVDTQYF.

The gene calls are TRBV7-2 and TRBJ2-1; D uncertain. Germline CDR1 SGHTA, CDR2 FQGNSA. Trimming cost V 4 bases and J 5 bases, with 15 bases left between them. This CDR3 region has 15 residues. This chain's CDR3 is CASSSTAGPDNEQFF. The CDR3, as DNA: TGTGCCAGCAGCTCTACCGCCGGGCCCGACAATGAGCAGTTCTTC.

This clonotype was seen just once. This rearrangement joins TRBV5-6 to TRBJ2-3, with D unresolved. Germline CDR1 is SGHDT and CDR2 is YYEEEE. V was shortened by 1 base and J by 2 bases, with 14 bases between the two germline ends. The length of the CDR3 is 16 residues. The CDR3 DNA reads as TGTGCCAGCAGCTTGTTAATCATCGGAGTCACAGATACGCAGTATTTT. It encodes CASSLLIIGVTDTQYF.

This clonotype was seen a few times. DNA of the CDR3: TGTGCCAGCAGCTTAGGCAGAAACACTGAAGCTTTCTTT. It translates to CASSLGRNTEAFF. The chain recombines TRBV11-3 with TRBJ1-1; no definite D call. This CDR3 spans 13 amino acids. CDR1 and CDR2 from the germline V gene are SGHNT and YENEEA. The V and J ends lost 1 base and 2 bases respectively, with 5 bases between them.

The chain joins TRBV6-2 or TRBV6-3 to TRBJ2-2, with 11 bases that match TRBD1. With 6 bases clipped from V and 6 bases from J, the junction kept 9 bases outside the gene matches. The CDR3 is made up of 16 amino acids. Germline V gives CDR1 MNHEY, CDR2 SVGEGT. CDR3 sequence: CASSYPGQGDPGELFF. CDR3 nucleotides: TGTGCCAGCAGCTACCCGGGACAGGGGGATCCCGGGGAGCTGTTTTTT.

This clonotype was recorded a few times. The chain couples TRBV10-1 to TRBJ2-5, with 8 bases aligning to TRBD1. CDR3 length equals 19 residues. From germline, CDR1 is WNHNN and CDR2 SYGVQD (reference sequence). The V gene end was trimmed by 0 bases and the J gene end by 4 bases; junction bases not matched to a gene: 16. Here the CDR3 DNA reads TGCGCCAGCAGTGAGTCGCATTTTGCGGACAGGGACCCCAGAGAGACCCAGTACTTC. This gives the protein CASSESHFADRDPRETQYF.

V and J are TRBV5-1 and TRBJ2-1, with TRBD2 identical over 10 bases. In germline, CDR1 is SGHRS, CDR2 YFSETQ. This CDR3 has 17 residues. V was pared by 4 bases and J by 0 bases, with 7 bases of the junction left unmatched. The DNA for the CDR3 is TGCGCCAGCAGCCCCCGGACTAGCGGCTACTCCTACAATGAGCAGTTCTTC. This encodes CASSPRTSGYSYNEQFF.